This T cell receptor beta chain derives from a study of early stage breast cancer tumors. Study at large: Most invasive tumors, about 75% of the 16, were ER+/PR+/HER2-.

General study points: Tumors had 2 to 3-fold higher T cell density than normal breast. Tumor and normal breast were distinguished via blood comparison in about 90% of the 16 patients.

This clone was picked up a small number of times. The target antigen is unknown. TCRdb keeps only in-frame clones here, not all; method: immunoSEQ multiplex PCR. The sample includes fewer than 90,000 clones, around 85% of them seen just once. Germline-derived CDR1 and CDR2 are ENHRY and SYGVKD. Trimming shortened V by 3 bases and J by 1 base, and 4 bases separated the two germline ends. CDR3 length equals 13 residues. The genes are TRBV10-3 and TRBJ1-3; no reliable D call. The sample comprised blood. The TCR sequence derives from a person in their sixties with breast cancer. The CDR3 reads CAISERSGNTIYF. Written as DNA, the CDR3 is TGTGCCATCAGTGAACGGTCTGGAAACACCATATATTTT.